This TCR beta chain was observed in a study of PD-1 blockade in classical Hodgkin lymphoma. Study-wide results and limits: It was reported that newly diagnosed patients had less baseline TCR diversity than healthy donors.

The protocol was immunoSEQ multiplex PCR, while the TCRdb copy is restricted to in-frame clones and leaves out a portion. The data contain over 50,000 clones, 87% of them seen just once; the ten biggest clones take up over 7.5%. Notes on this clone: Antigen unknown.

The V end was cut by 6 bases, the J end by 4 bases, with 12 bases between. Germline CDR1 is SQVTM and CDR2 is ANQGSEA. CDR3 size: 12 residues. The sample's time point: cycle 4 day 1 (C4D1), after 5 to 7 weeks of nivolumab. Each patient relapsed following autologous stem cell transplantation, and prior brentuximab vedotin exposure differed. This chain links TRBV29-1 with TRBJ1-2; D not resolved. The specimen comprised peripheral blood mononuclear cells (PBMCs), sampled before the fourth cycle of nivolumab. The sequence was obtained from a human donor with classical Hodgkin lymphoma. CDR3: CSVGYGSYGYTF. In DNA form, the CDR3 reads TGCAGCGTAGGGTATGGGTCCTATGGCTACACCTTC.